This T cell receptor (beta chain) is from a study of Graves' ophthalmopathy and Graves' hyperthyroidism (dated by TCRdb to 2017 to 2018). Study-wide context: Peripheral blood was collected at initial diagnosis, before any treatment. In over 5 hyperthyroidism patients, the T-cell repertoire of thyroid tissue was compared with the T-cell repertoire of blood. After sampling, hyperthyroidism patients received methimazole starting at 30 mg daily, and ophthalmopathy patients received high-dose intravenous methylprednisolone. The study used TCR beta repertoire signatures to distinguish Graves' ophthalmopathy from Graves' hyperthyroidism and to predict progression to ophthalmopathy. To explore V-J signatures that distinguish ophthalmopathy from hyperthyroidism, a discovery set of more than 90 patients was enrolled, made up of around 40 with ophthalmopathy and 55 to 65 with stable hyperthyroidism. The independent validation cohort included around 19 hyperthyroidism patients plus 17 patients who later progressed from hyperthyroidism to ophthalmopathy. In total, 135 blood samples were TCR-sequenced: 40 to 45 ophthalmopathy, under 85 hyperthyroidism and approximately 17 hyperthyroidism-to-ophthalmopathy patients. General findings and caveats noted by the study authors: In cross-validation, the 13-signature model distinguished ophthalmopathy from stable hyperthyroidism with nearly 90% sensitivity and around 82% specificity, and in the test set the corresponding values were approximately 80% and 75%. In validation, the model predicted ophthalmopathy progression with over 60% sensitivity and roughly 78% specificity; around twelve predicted patients were CT-confirmed with GO in a median of around 6 months. Most expanded thyroid clonotypes with a frequency above 0.001 also appeared in blood, which suggests that blood repertoires may reflect the immune response in the thyroid. Sample size was not predetermined statistically, and investigators were not blinded to group allocation.

Ophthalmopathy patients were characterized by moderately to severely active disease, a Clinical Activity Score of at least 3, a NOSPECS grade of at least 4, and a disease duration under 3 months. Patients were excluded if they had other autoimmune diseases, uncontrolled infections, pregnancy or lactation. Diagnosis relied on clinical symptoms, serum thyroxine, TRAb, thyroid ultrasound and orbital computed tomography. PBMCs were isolated from about 10 ml of fresh peripheral blood by Ficoll-Paque density gradient centrifugation. Total RNA was extracted with Trizol reagent and quality-checked on an Agilent 2100 Bioanalyzer. For repertoire sequencing, TCR beta CDR3 regions were amplified from RNA transcripts. The first round was an RT-PCR using HTBI primers with the Qiagen OneStep RT-PCR kit, and this first round was followed by a second-round multiplex PCR, then size selection and purification. The libraries underwent paired-end sequencing with 100 bp reads on an Illumina HiSeq2000. Per the authors' processing: SOAPnuke was used to process the reads, throwing out any read that had adapters, had uncalled bases, had a mean Phred below 15, or lacked an exact constant-primer or identifier match. High-quality paired reads were merged with COPE v1.2.5. Each unique nucleotide sequence was defined as a clonotype, and clonotypes were aligned to IMGT TRB V, D and J references with MiTCR v1.1. Only V-J combinations with frequency above 0.0001 were analysed, covering around 99% of repertoires. A TCR clonal expansion and chaos score per V-J combination was defined as the ratio of F50 clonal expansion to chaos observed in the TCRdist matrix. Features were reduced by Welch's t-statistics and random forest to over 10 V-J combinations, which fed a naive Bayes classifier. Thyroid-blood repertoire similarity was quantified with the Morisita-Horn index. The public reads were quality trimmed at Q25 with fastp and then assembled into clones with MiXCR by TCRdb, keeping productive beta chains. When rows share a CDR3 protein, they turn into one entry using the most common DNA and genes. The V and J calls follow TCRdb's processing rather than the paper's. The sample table shows around 340,000 distinct CDR3 sequences, and 15% to 20% are seen once. The ten largest clones add up to approximately 13% of the sample.

For this clonotype: Its antigen remains unidentified. No qualities accompany the bases; no much larger clone lies one base away.

The receptor was derived from an adult man with Graves' ophthalmopathy. The sequenced sample was peripheral blood.

The nucleotide sequence reads as follows: TGTGCCAGCGGGTACGGGGGCCAGGGAACTGAAGCTTTCTTT. It encodes CASGYGGQGTEAFF. The rearranged chain carries TRBV6-5 and TRBJ1-1, and possibly TRBD1, on 6 matching bases. Between the V and J ends, shortened by 8 bases and 5 bases respectively, the junction contains 18 bases. The CDR3 sequence holds 14 residues, the cysteine and phenylalanine included. The retained sequence is limited to the CDR3, 42 bases, with the frame set at the first base. The germline V gene gives CDR1 as MNHEY and CDR2 as SVGAGI.